The 3 T cell receptor beta chains reported below all come from one sample, sequenced in a study of read filtering for tumor transcriptome and immune sequencing. The library was built from about 400 ng RNA with molecular barcoded adaptors for alpha/delta and beta/gamma chains. TCRdb used MiXCR to reprocess the reads, holding one entry per CDR3 protein. The table shows approximately 62,000 distinct CDR3 sequences, with roughly 19% occurring only once. The sequenced sample was a population of CD138-negative cells sorted from bone marrow. The receptor set was obtained from a donor at least 40 years old with multiple myeloma.

Many counts were recorded for this clonotype. The V and J genes are TRBV3-1 and TRBJ2-5, with a possible D match to TRBD1 (6 bases). The CDR3 contains 14 residues. The V end lost 4 bases, the J end lost 5 bases, and 14 bases lay between the germline ends. CDR1 is LGHDT, CDR2 YNNKEL, per germline (reference sequence). As DNA, the CDR3 is TGTGCCAGCAGCCTCCTATCGCAGGGGGAGACCCAGTACTTC. Protein sequence: CASSLLSQGETQYF.

This chain joins TRBV20-1 and TRBJ2-7; 12 bases match TRBD2. CDR1 is DFQATT and CDR2 is SNEGSKA in the germline V gene (reference sequence). Trimming took 2 bases from V and 5 from J; bases not matched to a gene: 4. This CDR3 contains 14 residues. This chain's CDR3 is CSARMLAGGNEQYF. Written as DNA, the CDR3 is TGCAGTGCTAGAATGCTAGCGGGAGGGAACGAGCAGTACTTC.

This clonotype was recorded a few times. The rearrangement joins TRBV30 to TRBJ1-1; no firm D call. The CDR3 totals 15 residues. Deletions cut 0 bases from V and 1 base from J, with 12 bases between. Germline V gives CDR1 GTSNPN, CDR2 SVGIG (reference sequence). As DNA, the CDR3 is TGTGCCTGGAGTGTATTTCCCAGTGAGAACACTGAAGCTTTCTTT. Protein: CAWSVFPSENTEAFF.